This section outlines one TCR beta chain sequence together with its context. Its antigen is currently unknown. A single base separates this from a much larger clone, so it may be a read error. The sample originates from a study of T cells in Graves' hyperthyroidism and ophthalmopathy. Study-wide points: Expanded thyroid clonotypes (above 0.001) were mostly also found in blood. A 13 V-J model separated ophthalmopathy from stable hyperthyroidism.

Amplified regions were TCR beta CDR3 sequences from RNA transcripts. TCR CDR3 regions were first amplified by RT-PCR with HTBI primers. TCRdb re-derived calls from the multiplex PCR reads in MiXCR, one entry per CDR3 protein. Among around 700,000 distinct CDR3 sequences listed, about a third were seen once. Graves' hyperthyroidism was deemed stable absent ophthalmopathy progression within 18 months. Germline CDR1 SGHTA, CDR2 FQGNSA. The length of the CDR3 is 15 residues. The sequence came from a middle-aged woman with Graves' hyperthyroidism. The sequencing sample was made of blood. The chain joins TRBV7-2 to TRBJ2-7, with TRBD1 identical over 9 bases. The CDR3: CASSTYRGPNYEQHF. The CDR3 nucleotides read TGTGCCAGCAGCACCTACAGGGGGCCAAACTACGAGCAGCACTTC.